This T cell receptor beta chain was sequenced for a study of T cell changes during pregnancy in multiple sclerosis. Here immunoSEQ multiplex PCR was the method, and the copy in TCRdb shows in-frame clones only, minus some. The table shows tens of thousands of clones, with roughly 89% occurring only once. This clonotype originated in a female donor with multiple sclerosis, enrolled in a pregnancy study. The material sequenced was CD4+ T cells from peripheral blood mononuclear cells, taken in the first trimester of pregnancy.

In nucleotides, the CDR3 is TGTGCCAGCAGCTTGGGGGCGGGGAGCACAGATACGCAGTATTTT. Encoded protein: CASSLGAGSTDTQYF. The chain is built from TRBV5-6 and TRBJ2-3; D is perhaps TRBD2 (6 bases). The CDR3 runs to 15 residues. Trimming stripped 0 bases from V and 0 bases from J, with 8 bases between. CDR1 is SGHDT and CDR2 is YYEEEE in the germline V gene.